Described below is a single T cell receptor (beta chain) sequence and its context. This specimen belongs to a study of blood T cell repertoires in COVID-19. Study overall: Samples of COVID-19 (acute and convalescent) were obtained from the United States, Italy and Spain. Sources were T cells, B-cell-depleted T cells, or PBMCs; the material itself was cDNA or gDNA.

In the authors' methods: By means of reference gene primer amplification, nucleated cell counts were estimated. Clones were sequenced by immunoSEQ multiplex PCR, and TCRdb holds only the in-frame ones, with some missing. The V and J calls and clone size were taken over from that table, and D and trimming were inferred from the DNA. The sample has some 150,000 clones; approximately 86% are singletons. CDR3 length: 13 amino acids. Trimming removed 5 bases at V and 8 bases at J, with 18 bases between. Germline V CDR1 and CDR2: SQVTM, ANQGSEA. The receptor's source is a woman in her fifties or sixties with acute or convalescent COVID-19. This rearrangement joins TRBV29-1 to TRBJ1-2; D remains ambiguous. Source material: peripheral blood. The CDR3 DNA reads TGCAGCGTTCGGGGTTCCGGGGTGGGCGGCTACACCTTC. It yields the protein CSVRGSGVGGYTF.